The 13 T cell receptor beta chains given below trace back to one sample, sequenced in a study of blood T cell repertoires in COVID-19. Only in-frame clones appear in the TCRdb table, and some are missing; sequencing was by immunoSEQ multiplex PCR. Of 180,000 or so clones listed, around four fifths are singletons. The specimen was PBMCs or T cells enriched from blood (not recorded which). These TCRs come from a woman aged 45 to 65 in a cohort exposed to, infected with or recovered from COVID-19 (not recorded which).

This chain uses TRBV21-1 with TRBJ1-5; the table's D call, TRBD1, has no DNA check behind it. TRBV21-1 is a pseudogene. CDR3 length: 18 amino acids. CDR3 sequence (DNA): TGTGCCAGCAACCACCCGGATTTGGGCAGTCCTTTTGCAATGCCCCAGCATTTT. Its translation: CASNHPDLGSPFAMPQHF.

This clone was observed a few times. The chain links TRBV7-9 to TRBJ2-3; 10 bases agree with TRBD2. The junction had 2 bases not matched to a gene; V was cut back by 1 base and J by 1 base. The CDR3 consists of 16 residues. Germline V CDR1 and CDR2: SEHNR, FQNEAQ (reference sequence). CDR3 in DNA: TGTGCCAGCAGCTTAGATCTAGCGGGGGGCACAGATACGCAGTATTTT. Its translation: CASSLDLAGGTDTQYF.

The genes are TRBV7-2 and TRBJ2-7; tentative D call: TRBD2 (6 bases). The CDR3 spans 15 residues. Germline V gene lookup returns CDR1 SGHTA and CDR2 FQGNSA. Trimming took 2 bases from V and 3 from J, leaving 14 bases between them. The CDR3 DNA is TGTGCCAGCAGCTTATTTGGGGGAGGAAACTACGAGCAGTACTTC. It yields the protein CASSLFGGGNYEQYF.

This sequence joins TRBV7-2 and TRBJ2-2; a possible D gene is TRBD1 (6 bases). Germline V gene sequence: CDR1 SGHTA, CDR2 FQGNSA. V shed 3 bases and J shed 7 bases, with 18 bases lying between them. This CDR3 is built from 16 residues. The CDR3 here is CASSLGHSLRGGELFF. CDR3 DNA sequence: TGTGCCAGCAGCTTGGGACACTCCTTGAGGGGCGGGGAGCTGTTTTTT.

V is TRBV6-1 and J is TRBJ1-6; 7 positions match TRBD1. The trim removed 0 bases at V and 8 bases at J, leaving 7 bases unmatched. This CDR3 is 16 amino acids long. The germline V gene has CDR1 MNHNS and CDR2 SASEGT. DNA of the CDR3: TGTGCCAGCAGTGAAGCTGGCTCAGGGGGATATTCACCCCTCCACTTT. It codes for CASSEAGSGGYSPLHF.

The V gene is TRBV3-1 (or the pseudogene TRBV3-2), the J gene TRBJ1-2; 7 bases match TRBD1. The CDR3 spans 14 residues. In germline, CDR1 is LGHDT, CDR2 YNNKEL (reference sequence). Losses at the gene ends were 7 bases for V and 8 bases for J; bases not matched to a gene: 13. CDR3 region: CASTPTLQGPGYTF. CDR3 DNA sequence: TGTGCCAGCACCCCGACCTTACAGGGGCCGGGCTACACCTTC.

Notes on this clone: Additional DNA sequences in this sample encode the identical CDR3. The chain uses TRBV5-1 and TRBJ1-1; D is unclear. The V gene lost 0 bases and the J gene lost 1 base, with 10 bases spanning the gap. This CDR3 comprises 15 residues. Germline CDR1 is SGHRS and CDR2 is YFSETQ. The CDR3 nucleotides read TGCGCCAGCAGCTTGGCCCTTGGCGGGAACACTGAAGCTTTCTTT. Its translation is CASSLALGGNTEAFF.

The chain employs TRBV7-6 and TRBJ1-3, with a possible D match to TRBD1 (5 bases). V shed 2 bases and J shed 0 bases, with 11 bases lying between them. The CDR3 is 16 residues long. Germline CDR1 reads SGHVS; CDR2 reads FNYEAQ. The CDR3 is CASSLRTLSSGNTIYF. The CDR3 DNA sequence: TGTGCCAGCAGCTTAAGGACATTGAGCTCTGGAAACACCATATATTTT.

Concerning this clone itself: Within the sample, other DNA sequences also encode this same CDR3. The chain combines TRBV29-1 with TRBJ1-2; no clear D. The ends were cut back, 2 bases at V and 4 bases at J, with 8 bases in the middle. Germline V gene sequence: CDR1 SQVTM, CDR2 ANQGSEA. CDR3 length: 12 residues. In DNA form, the CDR3 reads TGCAGCGTTGAACGGAGAAGCTATGGCTACACCTTC. It yields the protein CSVERRSYGYTF. Using reference TRBV29-1 and TRBJ1-2 for the parts outside the CDR3, the full variable domain is SAVISQKPSRDICQRGTSLTIQCQVDSQVTMMFWYRQQPGQSLTLIATANQGSEATYESGFVIDKFPISRPNLTFSTLTVSNMSPEDSSIYLCSVERRSYGYTFGSGTRLTVV.

This sequence joins TRBV3-1 (or the pseudogene TRBV3-2) and TRBJ2-7; TRBD1 matches 8 bases. This CDR3 spans 18 amino acids. V lost 0 bases to trimming and J lost 3 bases; unmatched junction nucleotides: 13. Germline values: CDR1 LGHDT, CDR2 YNNKEL (reference sequence). This CDR3 reads CASSQDRAGGEKNYEQYF. CDR3 coding DNA: TGTGCCAGCAGCCAAGATAGGGCAGGGGGCGAAAAAAACTACGAGCAGTACTTC.

The chain links TRBV28 to TRBJ2-7; unclear D gene. The CDR3 runs 14 residues. Trimming shortened V by 5 bases and J by 4 bases, and 15 bases separated the two germline ends. Germline V CDR1 and CDR2: MDHEN, SYDVKM. The CDR3 nucleotides are TGTGCCAGCAGTCCCCATTCTAGATCATACGAGCAGTACTTC. It translates to CASSPHSRSYEQYF. The full variable domain, rest sourced from reference TRBV28 and TRBJ2-7, is DVKVTQSSRYLVKRTGEKVFLECVQDMDHENMFWYRQDPGLGLRLIYFSYDVKMKEKGDIPEGYSVSREKKERFSLILESASTNQTSMYLCASSPHSRSYEQYFGPGTRLTVT.

J is TRBJ2-1 and V is TRBV19; 9 bases are shared with TRBD2. The CDR3 has 16 amino acids. CDR1 LNHDA and CDR2 SQIVND come from the germline V gene (reference sequence). The trim removed 7 bases at V and 2 bases at J, leaving 9 bases unmatched. CDR3 in amino acids: CASTTGASGTYNEQFF. CDR3 nucleotides: TGTGCCAGTACCACTGGCGCTAGCGGGACCTACAATGAGCAGTTCTTC.

V and J are TRBV27 and TRBJ2-7; 9 positions match TRBD1. V was clipped by 4 bases and J by 0 bases; unmatched bases: 4. Germline values: CDR1 MNHEY, CDR2 SMNVEV (reference sequence). The CDR3 is made up of 15 amino acids. CDR3 sequence reads: CASSSRTGASYEQYF. The CDR3 nucleotides read TGTGCCAGCAGTTCCAGGACAGGGGCCTCCTACGAGCAGTACTTC.